The sequence of this TCR beta chain was determined in a study of blood T cell repertoires in COVID-19. Assay used: immunoSEQ multiplex PCR; TCRdb lists only in-frame clones, some missing. The sample carries about 210,000 clones, approximately 89% recorded once. This CDR3 has 18 residues. V gave up 3 bases and J gave up 0 bases, with 19 bases separating them. Germline assignment: CDR1 SGDLS and CDR2 YYNGEE. This clone was detected once. The V gene is TRBV9, the J gene TRBJ1-5, with D possibly being TRBD1 (6 bases). This receptor was obtained from a middle-aged woman with acute or convalescent COVID-19. The material sequenced was peripheral blood. The CDR3 coding sequence is TGTGCCAGCAGCGAGGTAGACAGGCTCTTTTATAGCAATCAGCCCCAGCATTTT. Translated, it gives CASSEVDRLFYSNQPQHF.